These 23 T cell receptor beta chains were sequenced from one sample in a study of blood T cell repertoires in COVID-19. Libraries were prepared by immunoSEQ multiplex PCR; TCRdb keeps only in-frame clonotypes and omits some of them. The table lists hundreds of thousands of clones, about 89% of them singletons. The sequenced sample was peripheral blood. The origin of the receptors is a woman aged 45-65 years with COVID-19, enrolled during active disease.

The chain uses TRBV29-1 and TRBJ2-1, with 14 bases fitting TRBD2. Germline CDR1 is SQVTM and CDR2 is ANQGSEA. After removal of 4 bases from V and 7 bases from J, the junction contained 3 bases not matched to a gene. This CDR3 has 14 residues. This chain's CDR3 is CSVVGTSGSNEQFF. In DNA form, the CDR3 reads TGCAGCGTTGTAGGGACTAGCGGGAGTAATGAGCAGTTCTTC.

The J gene is TRBJ1-2, the V gene TRBV7-2; 12 nucleotides align to TRBD1. The ends lost 0 bases at V and 8 bases at J; junction bases unmatched: 4. The CDR3 is 15 amino acids. Germline V gene sequence: CDR1 SGHTA, CDR2 FQGNSA. CDR3 in amino acids: CASSLAGTGGAGYTF. In DNA form, the CDR3 reads TGTGCCAGCAGCTTAGCTGGGACAGGGGGCGCCGGCTACACCTTC.

The chain links TRBV3-1 (or the pseudogene TRBV3-2) to TRBJ1-1; 9 bases agree with TRBD1. From germline, CDR1 is LGHDT and CDR2 YNNKEL (reference sequence). The junction had 6 bases not matched to a gene; V was cut back by 4 bases and J by 6 bases. The CDR3 extends over 14 amino acids. The CDR3 region is CASSLTGGASEAFF. CDR3 sequence (DNA): TGTGCCAGCAGCCTTACAGGGGGCGCTTCTGAAGCTTTCTTT.

This clone has a handful of counts. V gene TRBV5-1 combines with J gene TRBJ2-7, with 12 bases aligning to TRBD2. With V trimmed by 4 bases and J by 2 bases, 7 bases remained unmatched. The germline gives CDR1 SGHRS, CDR2 YFSETQ. The CDR3 spans 16 residues. The CDR3 spells CASSAGTSGSPYEQYF. Written as DNA, the CDR3 is TGCGCCAGCAGCGCCGGGACTAGCGGGTCCCCCTACGAGCAGTACTTC. The full variable domain, rest sourced from reference TRBV5-1 and TRBJ2-7, is KAGVTQTPRYLIKTRGQQVTLSCSPISGHRSVSWYQQTPGQGLQFLFEYFSETQRNKGNFPGRFSGRQFSNSRSEMNVSTLELGDSALYLCASSAGTSGSPYEQYFGPGTRLTVT.

The chain combines TRBV6-5 with TRBJ1-2, with D maybe TRBD1 (5 bases). Germline V gives CDR1 MNHEY, CDR2 SVGAGI. The CDR3 is 14 amino acids. Trimming stripped 6 bases from V and 5 bases from J, with 16 bases between. The CDR3 protein is CASSYKLAGYGYTF. The CDR3 DNA reads TGTGCCAGCAGCTACAAGTTGGCAGGGTATGGCTACACCTTC.

As DNA, the CDR3 is TGTGCCAGCAGCCGAAGGACTAGCGGGAGTACCGGGGAGCTGTTTTTT. It encodes CASSRRTSGSTGELFF. The chain has TRBV3-1 (or the pseudogene TRBV3-2) and TRBJ2-2; 13 nucleotides match TRBD2. Trimming took 4 bases from V and 5 from J; bases not matched to a gene: 4. CDR1 and CDR2 (germline): LGHDT, YNNKEL (reference sequence). The CDR3 covers 16 residues.

This clone was recorded once. V and J are TRBV19 and TRBJ1-5; possible D gene TRBD1, 5 bases. V was clipped by 4 bases and J by 0 bases, with 25 bases between them. Per the germline V gene, CDR1 is LNHDA and CDR2 is SQIVND (reference sequence). The CDR3 spans 20 residues. The CDR3 here is CASSTSTRQTKVYSNQPQHF. In nucleotides, the CDR3 is TGTGCCAGTAGTACAAGCACTCGACAGACGAAAGTTTATAGCAATCAGCCCCAGCATTTT. Using reference TRBV19 and TRBJ1-5 for the parts outside the CDR3, the full variable domain is DGGITQSPKYLFRKEGQNVTLSCEQNLNHDAMYWYRQDPGQGLRLIYYSQIVNDFQKGDIAEGYSVSREKKESFPLTVTSAQKNPTAFYLCASSTSTRQTKVYSNQPQHFGDGTRLSIL.

The chain combines TRBV5-1 with TRBJ1-1, with D possibly being TRBD1 (5 bases). This CDR3 is 14 amino acids long. Per germline, CDR1 SGHRS and CDR2 YFSETQ. Trimming stripped 4 bases from V and 6 bases from J, with 16 bases between. The CDR3: CASSRIQGNAEAFF. The CDR3 DNA is TGCGCCAGCAGCCGAATTCAGGGTAACGCTGAAGCTTTCTTT.

The CDR3 nucleotides read TGTGCCAGCGCGCGAGGGTTCCCCAATGAGCAGTTCTTC. Translation: CASARGFPNEQFF. This chain uses TRBV7-2 with TRBJ2-1; tentatively, D is TRBD2 (5 bases). Between the trimmed V and J ends, which lost 8 bases and 6 bases, there was a span of 14 bases. Germline V CDR1 and CDR2: SGHTA, FQGNSA. The CDR3 spans 13 residues.

This clone was picked up a small number of times. This chain links TRBV27 with TRBJ2-7; D gene ambiguous. Trimming pared 3 bases from V and 7 bases from J, leaving 7 bases between. Looked up from germline, CDR1 is MNHEY and CDR2 is SMNVEV (reference sequence). The CDR3 extends over 11 amino acids. The CDR3 DNA reads TGTGCCAGCAGTTTCCCCCGGGAGCAGTACTTC. It encodes CASSFPREQYF.

The chain employs TRBV11-2 and TRBJ1-3; 7 bases are shared with TRBD1. There are 16 residues in the CDR3. The ends lost 3 bases at V and 0 bases at J; junction bases unmatched: 5. Germline-derived CDR1 and CDR2 are SGHAT and FQNNGV. CDR3 coding DNA: TGTGCCAGCAGCTTCCAGACAGGGACCTCTGGAAACACCATATATTTT. Protein: CASSFQTGTSGNTIYF.

The V and J genes are TRBV9 and TRBJ2-1, with TRBD1 matching 10 bases. This CDR3 region has 16 residues. V dropped 4 bases and J dropped 2; count of bases not matched to a gene: 6. Germline V lookup: CDR1 SGDLS, CDR2 YYNGEE. The CDR3 loop is CASSLLGQGTYNEQFF. The CDR3 bases are TGTGCCAGCAGCCTACTGGGACAGGGGACCTACAATGAGCAGTTCTTC.

This chain joins TRBV4-3 and TRBJ2-7; TRBD2 matches 13 bases. This CDR3 comprises 18 residues. Germline loops: CDR1 LGHNA, CDR2 YSLEER. V was clipped by 0 bases and J by 1 base; unmatched bases: 6. The CDR3 loop is CASSQDYGGLAGSYEQYF. The CDR3, as DNA: TGCGCCAGCAGCCAAGATTATGGGGGACTAGCGGGGTCCTACGAGCAGTACTTC.

The V gene is TRBV11-2, the J gene TRBJ2-7; 8 bases align to TRBD2. Germline values: CDR1 SGHAT, CDR2 FQNNGV. The V gene end was trimmed by 5 bases and the J gene end by 2 bases; junction bases not matched to a gene: 5. The CDR3 spans 14 residues. CDR3 nucleotide sequence: TGTGCCAGCAGCCGTAGCGGGACCCCCTACGAGCAGTACTTC. Its protein is CASSRSGTPYEQYF.

The V gene is TRBV7-9, the J gene TRBJ2-7, with D tentatively TRBD1 (5 bases). Germline V lookup: CDR1 SEHNR, CDR2 FQNEAQ (reference sequence). The CDR3 has 19 amino acids. The V gene lost 5 bases and the J gene lost 0 bases, with 26 bases spanning the gap. The CDR3 is CASSRTDSDPHLSSYEQYF. CDR3 nucleotide sequence: TGTGCCAGCAGCCGTACAGACAGCGACCCACACCTAAGCTCCTACGAGCAGTACTTC.

The chain uses TRBV3-1 (or the pseudogene TRBV3-2) and TRBJ2-5; 9 bases match TRBD2. The germline CDR1 and CDR2 sequences are LGHDT and YNNKEL (reference sequence). V dropped 0 bases and J dropped 3; count of bases not matched to a gene: 8. There are 17 residues in the CDR3. The CDR3 loop reads CASSQDMVAGDKETQYF. The CDR3 region has the DNA TGTGCCAGCAGCCAAGATATGGTAGCGGGAGATAAAGAGACCCAGTACTTC.

The chain recombines TRBV6-5 with TRBJ2-7; the D gene is possibly TRBD2 (6 bases). Germline-derived CDR1 and CDR2 are MNHEY and SVGAGI. Trimming took off 5 bases at V and 6 bases at J, with 14 bases between the two ends. The CDR3 length is 13 residues. The chain's CDR3 is CASSTGTSREQYF. In DNA, the CDR3 is TGTGCCAGCAGTACTGGGACTTCTCGCGAGCAGTACTTC.

The chain links TRBV5-1 to TRBJ1-3; a weak D match, TRBD1 (5 bases). The CDR3 contains 15 residues. V dropped 2 bases and J dropped 0 bases, with 9 bases sitting between them. The germline gives CDR1 SGHRS, CDR2 YFSETQ. The CDR3 DNA is TGCGCCAGCAGCTTTGACGGGGGCTCTGGAAACACCATATATTTT. It translates to CASSFDGGSGNTIYF.

J is TRBJ2-7 and V is TRBV2, with D possibly matching TRBD2 (7 bases). CDR1 SNHLY and CDR2 FYNNEI come from the germline V gene. Trimming took 6 bases from V and 2 from J, leaving 20 bases between them. The CDR3 runs 16 residues. CDR3 nucleotides: TGTGCCAGCAGAGACCTAAGGGGGGGGTCCCCCTACGAGCAGTACTTC. This sequence encodes CASRDLRGGSPYEQYF. The full variable domain, completed using reference TRBV2 and TRBJ2-7, is EPEVTQTPSHQVTQMGQEVILRCVPISNHLYFYWYRQILGQKVEFLVSFYNNEISEKSEIFDDQFSVERPDGSNFTLKIRSTKLEDSAMYFCASRDLRGGSPYEQYFGPGTRLTVT.

V usage is TRBV11-2 and J usage is TRBJ1-2; perhaps TRBD1 as D (5 bases). The V gene lost 8 bases and the J gene lost 8 bases, with 18 bases spanning the gap. The V gene's germline CDR1 is SGHAT and CDR2 FQNNGV. This CDR3 comprises 13 residues. This chain's CDR3 is CASPSRGRSGYTF. In nucleotides, the CDR3 is TGTGCCAGCCCCAGTAGGGGCAGGTCGGGCTACACCTTC.

The chain carries TRBV7-8 and TRBJ2-5; 7 bases are shared with TRBD1. Germline values: CDR1 SGHVS, CDR2 FQNEAQ. Trimming cost V 5 bases and J 3 bases; bases outside gene matches: 12. This CDR3 has 16 amino acids. CDR3 region: CASSVQDRRTKETQYF. The DNA for the CDR3 is TGTGCCAGCAGCGTACAGGACAGGCGAACTAAAGAGACCCAGTACTTC.

The gene calls are TRBV14 and TRBJ2-1, with 8 bases fitting TRBD2. This CDR3 has 16 residues. CDR1 and CDR2 from the germline V gene are SGHDN and FVKESK. The J segment lost 0 bases and the V segment lost 3 bases, leaving 4 bases of the junction unmatched. The CDR3 bases are TGTGCCAGCAGCCACCACGGGGGGGCCTCCTACAATGAGCAGTTCTTC. Translated: CASSHHGGASYNEQFF. The full variable domain, rest sourced from reference TRBV14 and TRBJ2-1, is EAGVTQFPSHSVIEKGQTVTLRCDPISGHDNLYWYRRVMGKEIKFLLHFVKESKQDESGMPNNRFLAERTGGTYSTLKVQPAELEDSGVYFCASSHHGGASYNEQFFGPGTRLTVL.

This clone turned up a few times. The chain links TRBV7-3 to TRBJ2-1; the match to TRBD1 covers 9 bases. J lost 6 bases, V lost 4 bases, and 7 bases had no gene match. This CDR3 comprises 15 residues. The germline CDR1 and CDR2 sequences are SGHTA and FQGTGA. CDR3 residues: CASSSGGTGRNEQFF. The CDR3, as DNA: TGTGCCAGCAGCTCCGGGGGGACAGGGCGCAATGAGCAGTTCTTC.